The clone carrying this T cell receptor beta chain was seen once. Here immunoSEQ multiplex PCR was the method, and the copy in TCRdb shows in-frame clones only, minus some. This table holds around 57,000 clones, 90% found once. The source of the sample is a study of blood T cell repertoires in COVID-19. Study information: Sample material is recorded as cDNA or gDNA derived from T cells, B-cell-depleted T cells, or PBMCs.

This CDR3 contains 13 residues. Germline V gives CDR1 MNHEY, CDR2 SVGAGI. V lost 6 bases and J 0 bases, leaving 8 bases between the germline ends. V gene TRBV6-5 combines with J gene TRBJ1-1; D remains ambiguous. The source of this sequence is a man in his fifties or sixties with acute or convalescent COVID-19. Sequencing was performed on peripheral blood. Here the CDR3 DNA reads TGTGCCAGCAGCAACCTACTGAACACTGAAGCTTTCTTT. Amino acids: CASSNLLNTEAFF.